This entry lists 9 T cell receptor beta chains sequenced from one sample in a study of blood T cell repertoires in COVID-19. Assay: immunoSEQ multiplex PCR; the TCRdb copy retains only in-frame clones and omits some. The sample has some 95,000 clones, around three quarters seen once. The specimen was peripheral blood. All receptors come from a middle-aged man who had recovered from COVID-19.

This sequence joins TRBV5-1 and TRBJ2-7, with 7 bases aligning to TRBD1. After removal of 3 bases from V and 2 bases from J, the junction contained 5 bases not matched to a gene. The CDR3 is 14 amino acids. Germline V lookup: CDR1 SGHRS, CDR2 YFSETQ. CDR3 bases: TGCGCCAGCAGCTCGGGACAGCCTCCCTACGAGCAGTACTTC. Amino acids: CASSSGQPPYEQYF.

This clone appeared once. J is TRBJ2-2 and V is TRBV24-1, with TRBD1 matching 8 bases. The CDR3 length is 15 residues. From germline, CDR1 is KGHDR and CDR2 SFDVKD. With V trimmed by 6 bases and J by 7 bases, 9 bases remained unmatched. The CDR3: CATSLTGGVVGELFF. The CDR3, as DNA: TGTGCCACCAGTCTAACAGGGGGTGTTGTCGGGGAGCTGTTTTTT.

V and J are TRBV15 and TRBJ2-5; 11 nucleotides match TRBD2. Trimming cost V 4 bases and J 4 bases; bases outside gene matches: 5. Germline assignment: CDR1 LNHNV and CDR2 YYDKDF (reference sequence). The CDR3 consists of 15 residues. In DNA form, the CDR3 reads TGTGCCACCAGCATAGTAGCGGGGGGGTTAGAGACCCAGTACTTC. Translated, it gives CATSIVAGGLETQYF.

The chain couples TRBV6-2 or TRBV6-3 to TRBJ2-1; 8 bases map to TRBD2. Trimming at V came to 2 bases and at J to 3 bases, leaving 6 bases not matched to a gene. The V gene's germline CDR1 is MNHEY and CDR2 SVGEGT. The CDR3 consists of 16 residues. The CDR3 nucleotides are TGTGCCAGCAGTTACCGCCCAGCGGGAGACTACAATGAGCAGTTCTTC. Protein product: CASSYRPAGDYNEQFF.

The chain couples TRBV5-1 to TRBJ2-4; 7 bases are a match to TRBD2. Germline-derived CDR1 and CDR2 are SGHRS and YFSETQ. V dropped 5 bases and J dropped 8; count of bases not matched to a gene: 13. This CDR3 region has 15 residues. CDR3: CASSPLVGGPDIQYF. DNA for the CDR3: TGCGCCAGCAGTCCCTTGGTGGGAGGGCCTGACATTCAGTACTTC. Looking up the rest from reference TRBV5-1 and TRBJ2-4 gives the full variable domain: KAGVTQTPRYLIKTRGQQVTLSCSPISGHRSVSWYQQTPGQGLQFLFEYFSETQRNKGNFPGRFSGRQFSNSRSEMNVSTLELGDSALYLCASSPLVGGPDIQYFGAGTRLSVL.

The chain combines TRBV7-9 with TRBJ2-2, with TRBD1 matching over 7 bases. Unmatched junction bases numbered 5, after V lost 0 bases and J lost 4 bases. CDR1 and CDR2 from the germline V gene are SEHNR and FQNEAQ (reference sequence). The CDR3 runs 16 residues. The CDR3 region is CASSLALAGGTGELFF. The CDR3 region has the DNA TGTGCCAGCAGCTTAGCGCTTGCAGGGGGCACCGGGGAGCTGTTTTTT.

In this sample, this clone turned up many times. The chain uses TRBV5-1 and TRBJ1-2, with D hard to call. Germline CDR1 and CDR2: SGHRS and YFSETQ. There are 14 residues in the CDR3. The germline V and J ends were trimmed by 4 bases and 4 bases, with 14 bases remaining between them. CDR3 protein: CASSPGGETYGYTF. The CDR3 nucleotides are TGCGCCAGCAGCCCCGGCGGGGAGACCTATGGCTACACCTTC.

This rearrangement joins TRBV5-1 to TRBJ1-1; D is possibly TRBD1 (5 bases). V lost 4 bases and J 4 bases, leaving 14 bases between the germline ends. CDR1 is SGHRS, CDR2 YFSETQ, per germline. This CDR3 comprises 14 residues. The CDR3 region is CASSPRGEVTEAFF. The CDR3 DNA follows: TGCGCCAGCAGCCCCCGGGGGGAGGTCACTGAAGCTTTCTTT. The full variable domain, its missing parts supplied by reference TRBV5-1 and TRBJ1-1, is KAGVTQTPRYLIKTRGQQVTLSCSPISGHRSVSWYQQTPGQGLQFLFEYFSETQRNKGNFPGRFSGRQFSNSRSEMNVSTLELGDSALYLCASSPRGEVTEAFFGQGTRLTVV.

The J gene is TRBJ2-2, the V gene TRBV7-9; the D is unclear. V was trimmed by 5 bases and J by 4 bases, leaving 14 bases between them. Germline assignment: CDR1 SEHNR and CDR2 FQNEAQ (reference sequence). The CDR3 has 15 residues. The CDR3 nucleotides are TGTGCCAGCAGCCTATTAGAGGTGGCCACCGGGGAGCTGTTTTTT. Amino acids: CASSLLEVATGELFF.